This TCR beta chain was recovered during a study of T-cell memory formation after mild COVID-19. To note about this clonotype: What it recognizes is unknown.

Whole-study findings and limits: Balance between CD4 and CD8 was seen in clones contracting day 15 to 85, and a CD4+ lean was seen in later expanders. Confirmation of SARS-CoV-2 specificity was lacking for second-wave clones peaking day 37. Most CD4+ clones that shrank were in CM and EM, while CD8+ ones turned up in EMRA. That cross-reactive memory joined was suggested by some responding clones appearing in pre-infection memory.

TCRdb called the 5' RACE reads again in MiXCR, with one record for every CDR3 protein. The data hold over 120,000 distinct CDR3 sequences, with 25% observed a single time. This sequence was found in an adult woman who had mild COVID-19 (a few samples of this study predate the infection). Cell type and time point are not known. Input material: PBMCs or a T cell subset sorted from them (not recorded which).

The CDR3 DNA reads as TGTGCTAGTGGTTACGGACAGGGCCCGAAAGGCACTGAAGCTTTCTTT. Protein product: CASGYGQGPKGTEAFF. The rearrangement joins TRBV12-5 to TRBJ1-1; 8 bases are a match to TRBD1. Germline V CDR1 and CDR2: LGHNT, FRNRAP. J lost 4 bases, V lost 4 bases, and 11 bases had no gene match. The CDR3 consists of 16 residues.